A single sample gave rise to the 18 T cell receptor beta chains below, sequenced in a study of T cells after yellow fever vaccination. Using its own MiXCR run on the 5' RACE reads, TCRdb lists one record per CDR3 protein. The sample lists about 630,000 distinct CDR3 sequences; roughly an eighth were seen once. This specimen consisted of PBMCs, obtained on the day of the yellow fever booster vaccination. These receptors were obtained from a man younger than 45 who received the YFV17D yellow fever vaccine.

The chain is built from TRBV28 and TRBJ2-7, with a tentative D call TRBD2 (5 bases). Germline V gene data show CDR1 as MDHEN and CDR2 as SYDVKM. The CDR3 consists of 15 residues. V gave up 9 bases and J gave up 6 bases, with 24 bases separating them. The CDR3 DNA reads TGTGCCAGTTCTTTACGGGGTCGTACCCGGGGCGAGCAGTACTTC. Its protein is CASSLRGRTRGEQYF.

The CDR3 here is CASSPGLAGAGANVLTF. For the CDR3, the DNA is TGTGCCAGCAGTCCGGGACTAGCGGGAGCTGGGGCCAACGTCCTGACTTTC. The chain couples TRBV28 to TRBJ2-6; 14 bases are shared with TRBD2. Germline CDR1 reads MDHEN; CDR2 reads SYDVKM. V shed 5 bases, J shed 2 bases, and the junction held 2 bases outside the gene matches. The CDR3 totals 17 residues. The entire variable domain, with the rest obtained from reference TRBV28 and TRBJ2-6, is as follows: DVKVTQSSRYLVKRTGEKVFLECVQDMDHENMFWYRQDPGLGLRLIYFSYDVKMKEKGDIPEGYSVSREKKERFSLILESASTNQTSMYLCASSPGLAGAGANVLTFGAGSRLTVL.

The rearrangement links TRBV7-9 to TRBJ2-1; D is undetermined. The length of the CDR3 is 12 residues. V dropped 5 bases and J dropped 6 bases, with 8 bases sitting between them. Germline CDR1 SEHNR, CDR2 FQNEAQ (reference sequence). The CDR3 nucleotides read TGTGCCAGCAGCACCCTTACCAATGAGCAGTTCTTC. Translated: CASSTLTNEQFF.

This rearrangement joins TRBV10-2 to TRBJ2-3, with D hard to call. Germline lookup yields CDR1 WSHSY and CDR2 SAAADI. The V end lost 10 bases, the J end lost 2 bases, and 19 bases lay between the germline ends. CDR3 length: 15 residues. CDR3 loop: CATTSAGINTDTQYF. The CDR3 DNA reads TGCGCCACCACGTCGGCCGGTATTAACACAGATACGCAGTATTTT.

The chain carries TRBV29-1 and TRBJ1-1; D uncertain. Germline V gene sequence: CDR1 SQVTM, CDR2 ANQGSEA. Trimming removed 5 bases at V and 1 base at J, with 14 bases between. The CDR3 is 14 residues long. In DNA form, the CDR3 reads TGCAGCGTTTTCCGGGAGGGAAAGAACACTGAAGCTTTCTTT. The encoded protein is CSVFREGKNTEAFF. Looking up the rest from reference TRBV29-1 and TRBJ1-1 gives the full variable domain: SAVISQKPSRDICQRGTSLTIQCQVDSQVTMMFWYRQQPGQSLTLIATANQGSEATYESGFVIDKFPISRPNLTFSTLTVSNMSPEDSSIYLCSVFREGKNTEAFFGQGTRLTVV.

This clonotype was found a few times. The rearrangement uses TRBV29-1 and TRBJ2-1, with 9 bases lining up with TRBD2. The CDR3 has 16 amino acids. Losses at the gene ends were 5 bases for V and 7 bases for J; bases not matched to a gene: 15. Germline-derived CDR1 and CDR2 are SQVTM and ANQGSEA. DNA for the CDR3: TGCAGCGTTCCCGGTGAAGCGGGAGGTGGATATAATGAGCAGTTCTTC. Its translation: CSVPGEAGGGYNEQFF.

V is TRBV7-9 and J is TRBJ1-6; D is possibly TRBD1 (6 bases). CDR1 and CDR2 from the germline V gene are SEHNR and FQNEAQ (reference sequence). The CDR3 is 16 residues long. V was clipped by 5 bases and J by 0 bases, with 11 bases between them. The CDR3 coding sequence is TGTGCCAGCAGCCCACAGGGACGCTCCTATAATTCACCCCTCCACTTT. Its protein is CASSPQGRSYNSPLHF.

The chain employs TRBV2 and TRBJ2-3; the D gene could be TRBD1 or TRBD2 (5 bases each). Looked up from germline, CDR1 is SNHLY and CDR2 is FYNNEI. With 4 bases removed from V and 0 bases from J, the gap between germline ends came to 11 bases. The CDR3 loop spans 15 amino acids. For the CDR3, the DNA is TGTGCCAGCAGTGGAGGGGCGGCTAGCACAGATACGCAGTATTTT. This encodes CASSGGAASTDTQYF.

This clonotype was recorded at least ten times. The CDR3 sequence: CASSSSTKQYF. The CDR3 DNA reads as TGTGCCAGCAGTTCCTCGACGAAGCAGTACTTC. The V and J genes are TRBV12-3 or TRBV12-4 and TRBJ2-7; unclear D gene. The length of the CDR3 is 11 residues. Trimming stripped 4 bases from V and 8 bases from J, with 9 bases between.

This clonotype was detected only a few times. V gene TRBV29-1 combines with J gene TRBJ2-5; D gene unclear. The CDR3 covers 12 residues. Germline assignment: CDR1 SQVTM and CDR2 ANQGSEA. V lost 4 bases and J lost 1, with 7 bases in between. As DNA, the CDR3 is TGCAGCGTTGTAAGCGTCCAAGAGACCCAGTACTTC. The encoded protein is CSVVSVQETQYF. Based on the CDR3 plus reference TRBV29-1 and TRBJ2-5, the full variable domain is SAVISQKPSRDICQRGTSLTIQCQVDSQVTMMFWYRQQPGQSLTLIATANQGSEATYESGFVIDKFPISRPNLTFSTLTVSNMSPEDSSIYLCSVVSVQETQYFGPGTRLLVL.

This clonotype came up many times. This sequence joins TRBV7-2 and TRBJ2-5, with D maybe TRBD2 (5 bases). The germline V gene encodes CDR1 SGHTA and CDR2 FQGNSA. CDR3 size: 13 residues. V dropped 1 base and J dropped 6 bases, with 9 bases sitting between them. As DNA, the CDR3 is TGTGCCAGCAGCTTAGGACTCGGGAAGACCCAGTACTTC. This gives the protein CASSLGLGKTQYF. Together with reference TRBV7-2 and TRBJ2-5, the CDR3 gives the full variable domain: GAGVSQSPSNKVTEKGKDVELRCDPISGHTALYWYRQSLGQGLEFLIYFQGNSAPDKSGLPSDRFSAERTGGSVSTLTIQRTQQEDSAVYLCASSLGLGKTQYFGPGTRLLVL.

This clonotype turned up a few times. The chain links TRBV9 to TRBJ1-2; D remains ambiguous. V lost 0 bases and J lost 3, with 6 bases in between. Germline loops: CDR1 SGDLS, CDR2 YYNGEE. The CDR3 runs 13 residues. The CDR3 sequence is CASSVGGHYGYTF. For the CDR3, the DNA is TGTGCCAGCAGCGTAGGGGGTCACTATGGCTACACCTTC.

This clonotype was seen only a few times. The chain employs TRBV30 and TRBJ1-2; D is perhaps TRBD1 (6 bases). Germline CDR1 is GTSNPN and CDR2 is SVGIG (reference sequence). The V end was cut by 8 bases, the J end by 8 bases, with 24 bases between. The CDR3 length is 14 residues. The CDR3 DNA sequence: TGTGCCGTCAGCCAACAGGGCGTGGAGTACGGCTACACCTTC. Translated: CAVSQQGVEYGYTF.

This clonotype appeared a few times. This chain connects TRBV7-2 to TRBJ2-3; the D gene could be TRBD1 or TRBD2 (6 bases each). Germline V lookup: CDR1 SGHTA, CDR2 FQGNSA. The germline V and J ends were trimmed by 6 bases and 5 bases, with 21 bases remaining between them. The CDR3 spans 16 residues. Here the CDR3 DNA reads TGTGCCAGCAGGGACGGCCTCCGGGGGCCGGGAGATACGCAGTATTTT. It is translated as CASRDGLRGPGDTQYF.

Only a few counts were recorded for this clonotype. The CDR3 here is CASTPSGKGWETQYF. CDR3 bases: TGTGCCAGCACCCCTAGCGGGAAAGGCTGGGAGACCCAGTACTTC. The rearrangement uses TRBV5-6 and TRBJ2-5; 9 positions agree with TRBD2. The junction had 11 bases not matched to a gene; V was cut back by 6 bases and J by 5 bases. The CDR3 totals 15 residues. The germline V gene encodes CDR1 SGHDT and CDR2 YYEEEE.

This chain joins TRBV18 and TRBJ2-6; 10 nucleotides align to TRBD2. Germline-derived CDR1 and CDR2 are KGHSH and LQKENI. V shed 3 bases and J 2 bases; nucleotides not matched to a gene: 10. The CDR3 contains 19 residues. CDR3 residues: CASSPLIAGGAPGANVLTF. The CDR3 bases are TGTGCCAGCTCACCGCTCATAGCGGGAGGTGCGCCTGGGGCCAACGTCCTGACTTTC. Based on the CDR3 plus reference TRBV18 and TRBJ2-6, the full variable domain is NAGVMQNPRHLVRRRGQEARLRCSPMKGHSHVYWYRQLPEEGLKFMVYLQKENIIDESGMPKERFSAEFPKEGPSILRIQQVVRGDSAAYFCASSPLIAGGAPGANVLTFGAGSRLTVL.

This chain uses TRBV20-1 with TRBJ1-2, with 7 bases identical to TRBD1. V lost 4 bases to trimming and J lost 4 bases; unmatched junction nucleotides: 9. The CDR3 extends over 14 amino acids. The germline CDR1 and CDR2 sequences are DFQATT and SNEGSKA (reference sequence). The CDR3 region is CSATTGAGSYGYTF. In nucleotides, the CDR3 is TGCAGTGCTACTACAGGGGCTGGGTCCTATGGCTACACCTTC.

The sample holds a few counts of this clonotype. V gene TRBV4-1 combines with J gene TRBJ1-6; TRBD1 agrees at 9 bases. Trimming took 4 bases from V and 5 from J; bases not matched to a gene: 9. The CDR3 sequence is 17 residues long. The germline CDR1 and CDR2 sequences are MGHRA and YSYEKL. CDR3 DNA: TGCGCCAGCAGCCCGAATACAGGGGGCACACATAATTCACCCCTCCACTTT. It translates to CASSPNTGGTHNSPLHF.